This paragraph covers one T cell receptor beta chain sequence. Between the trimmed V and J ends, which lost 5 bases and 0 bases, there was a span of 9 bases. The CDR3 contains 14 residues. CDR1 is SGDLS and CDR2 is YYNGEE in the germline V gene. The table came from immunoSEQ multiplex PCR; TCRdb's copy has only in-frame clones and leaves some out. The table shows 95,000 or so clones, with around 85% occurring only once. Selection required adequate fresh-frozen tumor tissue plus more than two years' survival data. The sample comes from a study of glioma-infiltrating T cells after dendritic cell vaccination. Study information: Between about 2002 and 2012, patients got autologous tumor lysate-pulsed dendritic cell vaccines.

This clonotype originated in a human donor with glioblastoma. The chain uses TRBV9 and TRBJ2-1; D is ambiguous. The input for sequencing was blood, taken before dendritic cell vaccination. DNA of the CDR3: TGTGCCAGCAGGCCACTAAGCTCCTACAATGAGCAGTTCTTC. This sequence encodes CASRPLSSYNEQFF.